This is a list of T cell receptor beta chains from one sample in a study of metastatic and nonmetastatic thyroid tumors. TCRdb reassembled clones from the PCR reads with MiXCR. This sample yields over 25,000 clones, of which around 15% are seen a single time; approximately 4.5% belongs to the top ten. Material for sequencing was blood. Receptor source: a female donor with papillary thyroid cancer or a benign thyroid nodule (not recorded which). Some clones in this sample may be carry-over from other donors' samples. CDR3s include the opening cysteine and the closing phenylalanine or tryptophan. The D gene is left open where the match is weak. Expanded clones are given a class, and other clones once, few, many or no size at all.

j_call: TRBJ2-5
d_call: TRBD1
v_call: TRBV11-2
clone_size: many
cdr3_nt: TGTGCCAGCAGCCGAGACAGGGGCCGACAAGAGACCCAGTACTTC
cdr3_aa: CASSRDRGRQETQYF

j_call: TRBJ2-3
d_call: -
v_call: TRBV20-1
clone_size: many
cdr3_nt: TGCAGTGCTAGAGTGGACCTCACAGATACGCAGTATTTT
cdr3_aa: CSARVDLTDTQYF

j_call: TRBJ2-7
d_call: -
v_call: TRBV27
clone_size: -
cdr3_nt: TGTGCCGGCACCCGGGATGGGGGTTCCTACGAGCAGTACTTC
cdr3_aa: CAGTRDGGSYEQYF

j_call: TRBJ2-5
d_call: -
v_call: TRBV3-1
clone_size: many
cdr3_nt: TGTGCCAGCACAAAGACCCAAGAGACCCAGTACTTC
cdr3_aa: CASTKTQETQYF

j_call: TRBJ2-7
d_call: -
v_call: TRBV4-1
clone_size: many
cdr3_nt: TGCGCCAGCAGCCTCCAAGTTGGAGCGAGCTCCTACGAGCAGTACTTC
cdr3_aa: CASSLQVGASSYEQYF

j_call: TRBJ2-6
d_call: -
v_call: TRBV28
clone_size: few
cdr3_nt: TGTGCCAGCAGTTTATTCGTGTCGGGGGCCAACGTCCTGACTTTC
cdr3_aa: CASSLFVSGANVLTF

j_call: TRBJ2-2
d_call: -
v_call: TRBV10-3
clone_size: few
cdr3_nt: TGTGCCATCAGAGAGACTATCGACACCTGGGAGCTGTTTTTT
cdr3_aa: CAIRETIDTWELFF

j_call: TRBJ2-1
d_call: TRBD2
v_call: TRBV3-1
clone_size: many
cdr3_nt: TGTGCCAGCAGCCAAGGCCTTAGCGGGGAAAATGAGCAGTTCTTC
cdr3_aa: CASSQGLSGENEQFF

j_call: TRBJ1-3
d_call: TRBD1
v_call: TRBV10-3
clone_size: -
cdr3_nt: TGTGCCACAGGGGGAAATGGAAACACCATATATTTT
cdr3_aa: CATGGNGNTIYF

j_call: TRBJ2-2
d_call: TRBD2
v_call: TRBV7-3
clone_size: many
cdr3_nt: TGTGCCAGCAGCTTGACTAGCGGGAGAGGTCGGGGCACCGGGGAGCTGTTTTTT
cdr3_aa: CASSLTSGRGRGTGELFF

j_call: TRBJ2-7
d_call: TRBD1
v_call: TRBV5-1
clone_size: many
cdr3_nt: TGCGCCAGCAGCGCCCAGGGGGATCGTGCCTACGAGCAGTACTTC
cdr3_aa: CASSAQGDRAYEQYF

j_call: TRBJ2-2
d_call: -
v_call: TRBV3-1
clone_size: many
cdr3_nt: TGTGCCAGCAGCTACCAGGGGTTTTCTGCCGGGGAGCTGTTTTTT
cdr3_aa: CASSYQGFSAGELFF

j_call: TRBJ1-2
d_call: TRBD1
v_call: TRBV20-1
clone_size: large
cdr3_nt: TGCAGTGCAAGCACCGGACAGGGAGGGGGTGGCTACACCTTC
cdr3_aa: CSASTGQGGGGYTF

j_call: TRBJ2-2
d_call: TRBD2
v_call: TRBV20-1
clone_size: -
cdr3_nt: TGCGGAGCAGTAGCGGGAGGTGGGACCGGGGAGCTGTTTTTT
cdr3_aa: CGAVAGGGTGELFF

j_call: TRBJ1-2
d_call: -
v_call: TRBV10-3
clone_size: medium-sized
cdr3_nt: TGTGCCATCAGTGAGGGGCCAGAGGAGGGCTACACCTTC
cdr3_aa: CAISEGPEEGYTF

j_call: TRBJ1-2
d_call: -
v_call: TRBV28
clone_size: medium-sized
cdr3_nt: TGTGCCAGCAAACCGGGGGTTAACTATGGCTACACCTTC
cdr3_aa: CASKPGVNYGYTF

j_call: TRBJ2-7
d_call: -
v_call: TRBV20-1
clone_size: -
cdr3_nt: TGCAGTGCCACGTACGGGAGCTCCTACGAGCAGTACTTC
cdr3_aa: CSATYGSSYEQYF

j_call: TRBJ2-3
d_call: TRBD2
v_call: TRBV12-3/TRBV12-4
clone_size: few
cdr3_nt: TGTGCCAGCAGTGGAGGGACTAGCGGGGGCACAGATACGCAGTATTTT
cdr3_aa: CASSGGTSGGTDTQYF

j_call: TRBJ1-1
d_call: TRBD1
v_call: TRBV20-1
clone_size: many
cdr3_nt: TGCGGTGCTAGATCGTCCGGACAGGGAGGTACTGAAGCTTTCTTT
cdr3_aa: CGARSSGQGGTEAFF

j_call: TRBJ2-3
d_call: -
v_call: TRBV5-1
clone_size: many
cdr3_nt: TGCGCCAGCAGCGTAATTGGGGGGGCCGGGACAGATACGCAGTATTTT
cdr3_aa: CASSVIGGAGTDTQYF

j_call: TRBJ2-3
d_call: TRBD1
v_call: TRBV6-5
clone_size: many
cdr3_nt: TGTGCCAGCAGCCGAGCTATCCGGGACAGGCTCAGCACAGATACGCAGTATTTT
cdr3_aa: CASSRAIRDRLSTDTQYF

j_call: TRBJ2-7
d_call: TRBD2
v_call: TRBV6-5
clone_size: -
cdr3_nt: TGTGCCAGCAGTTACTCGTCTGCGGCGGGAGACTACGAGCAGTACTTC
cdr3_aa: CASSYSSAAGDYEQYF

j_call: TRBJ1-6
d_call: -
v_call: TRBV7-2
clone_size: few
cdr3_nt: TGTGCCAGCAGCTTAAGGGGTTCACCCCTCCACTTT
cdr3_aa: CASSLRGSPLHF

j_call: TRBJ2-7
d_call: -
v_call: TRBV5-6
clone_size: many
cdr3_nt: TGTGCCAGCAGCTTGAGAATAACGGGGGACTACGAGCAGTACTTC
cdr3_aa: CASSLRITGDYEQYF